A single sample is the source of the 3 T cell receptor beta chains below, sequenced in a study of blood T cells in healthy people across ages. The second PCR ran about 6 to 11 cycles with a sample-barcoded 5' primer and J-beta primers. TCRdb reprocessed the 5' RACE reads via MiXCR and lists one record per CDR3 protein. Found here are about 1.7 million distinct CDR3 sequences, about 28% of them singletons; the top ten hold about 8%. Input material: blood. Receptors were obtained from a woman between 25 and 40 years old in good health.

This clonotype was found a few times. The chain has TRBV6-6 and TRBJ1-1; D gene unclear. The CDR3 spans 12 residues. The germline gives CDR1 MNHNY, CDR2 SVGAGI (reference sequence). V gave up 5 bases and J gave up 4 bases, with 8 bases separating them. CDR3 nucleotide sequence: TGTGCCAGCAGTGATGTGGCCACTGAAGCTTTCTTT. It translates to CASSDVATEAFF.

This rearrangement joins TRBV29-1 to TRBJ1-4, with D possibly TRBD1 on 5 matching bases. V was pared by 7 bases and J by 8 bases, with 20 bases between. The CDR3 loop spans 14 amino acids. CDR1 SQVTM and CDR2 ANQGSEA come from the germline V gene. The CDR3 spells CSAEGSALGEKLFF. CDR3 in DNA: TGCAGCGCCGAGGGGAGCGCCCTAGGGGAAAAACTGTTTTTT.

The rearrangement uses TRBV21-1 and TRBJ2-7; no DNA check was done on the table's D call, TRBD2. TRBV21-1 is recorded as a pseudogene. This CDR3 comprises 13 residues. The CDR3: CAPWGGGFYEQYF. The CDR3, as DNA: TGTGCCCCGTGGGGAGGGGGTTTCTACGAGCAGTACTTC.